Below are 28 T cell receptor beta chains sequenced from a single sample in a study of blood T cell repertoires in COVID-19. The assay was immunoSEQ multiplex PCR, and TCRdb's table has in-frame clones only and misses some. The data show around 140,000 clones, more than 75% seen once. Sequenced material: PBMCs or T cells enriched from blood (not recorded which). The receptor source for this set is a woman between 50 and 59 years old who had recovered from COVID-19.

This chain links TRBV7-9 with TRBJ2-1; tentatively, D is TRBD1 (7 bases). CDR3 length: 15 residues. V lost 2 bases, J lost 1 base, and 9 bases lay in between. Germline V gives CDR1 SEHNR, CDR2 FQNEAQ (reference sequence). CDR3 sequence: CASSLQGGSYNEQFF. CDR3 nucleotides: TGTGCCAGCAGCTTACAGGGGGGTTCCTACAATGAGCAGTTCTTC. The full variable domain, completed using reference TRBV7-9 and TRBJ2-1, is DTGVSQNPRHKITKRGQNVTFRCDPISEHNRLYWYRQTLGQGPEFLTYFQNEAQLEKSRLLSDRFSAERPKGSFSTLEIQRTEQGDSAMYLCASSLQGGSYNEQFFGPGTRLTVL.

In its sample, this clone was seen a few times. The chain links TRBV7-3 to TRBJ1-1, with 10 bases lining up with TRBD1. Trimming at V came to 5 bases and at J to 6 bases, leaving 3 bases not matched to a gene. The CDR3 is 13 amino acids. Germline V lookup: CDR1 SGHTA, CDR2 FQGTGA. CDR3 sequence (DNA): TGTGCCAGCAGCCACGGGACAGGGGCTGAAGCTTTCTTT. Translation: CASSHGTGAEAFF.

The rearrangement joins TRBV9 to TRBJ1-6; TRBD1 is a possible D gene (6 bases). V lost 0 bases to trimming and J lost 9 bases, with 10 bases between them. There are 14 residues in the CDR3. Germline-derived CDR1 and CDR2 are SGDLS and YYNGEE. CDR3 region: CASSVAGVVSPLHF. The CDR3 coding sequence is TGTGCCAGCAGCGTAGCAGGGGTTGTTTCACCCCTCCACTTT. Complete variable domain (other parts from reference TRBV9 and TRBJ1-6): DSGVTQTPKHLITATGQRVTLRCSPRSGDLSVYWYQQSLDQGLQFLIQYYNGEERAKGNILERFSAQQFPDLHSELNLSSLELGDSALYFCASSVAGVVSPLHFGNGTRLTVT.

The rearrangement joins TRBV7-9 to TRBJ2-7, with 8 bases aligning to TRBD2. The junction had 7 bases not matched to a gene; V was cut back by 6 bases and J by 6 bases. Germline assignment: CDR1 SEHNR and CDR2 FQNEAQ (reference sequence). The CDR3 has 13 residues. The CDR3 spells CASRSAAGGEQYF. Here the CDR3 DNA reads TGTGCCAGCAGAAGTGCGGCGGGGGGCGAGCAGTACTTC. The full variable domain, in which reference TRBV7-9 and TRBJ2-7 provide the parts outside the CDR3, is DTGVSQNPRHKITKRGQNVTFRCDPISEHNRLYWYRQTLGQGPEFLTYFQNEAQLEKSRLLSDRFSAERPKGSFSTLEIQRTEQGDSAMYLCASRSAAGGEQYFGPGTRLTVT.

This rearrangement joins TRBV28 to TRBJ1-2; a possible D gene is TRBD1 (6 bases). The CDR3 contains 11 residues. In germline, CDR1 is MDHEN, CDR2 SYDVKM. Trimming cost V 5 bases and J 12 bases, with 13 bases left between them. DNA of the CDR3: TGTGCCAGCAGTCCCCGGACAGCGCACACCTTC. Protein: CASSPRTAHTF.

CDR3 loop: CASRGRQGASNEQFF. The CDR3 DNA sequence: TGTGCCAGCAGAGGGAGACAGGGGGCAAGCAATGAGCAGTTCTTC. The rearrangement joins TRBV25-1 to TRBJ2-1; 10 positions match TRBD1. The CDR3 is made up of 15 amino acids. Per germline, CDR1 MGHDK and CDR2 SYGVNS. The J segment lost 6 bases and the V segment lost 6 bases, leaving 8 bases of the junction unmatched.

This sequence joins TRBV3-1 (or the pseudogene TRBV3-2) and TRBJ1-6; no firm D call. CDR3 size: 13 residues. Germline-derived CDR1 and CDR2 are LGHDT and YNNKEL (reference sequence). The V end lost 4 bases, the J end lost 7 bases, and 8 bases lay between the germline ends. The CDR3 here is CASSRYRNSPLHF. The CDR3 bases are TGTGCCAGCAGCCGCTACAGAAATTCACCCCTCCACTTT.

The chain employs TRBV11-2 and TRBJ2-1, with 9 bases fitting TRBD1. The CDR3 sequence is 16 residues long. The V gene's germline CDR1 is SGHAT and CDR2 FQNNGV. V shed 1 base and J 4 bases; nucleotides not matched to a gene: 5. CDR3 region: CASSLAQGQGYNEQFF. For the CDR3, the DNA is TGTGCCAGCAGCTTAGCCCAGGGACAGGGATACAATGAGCAGTTCTTC.

The chain has TRBV30 and TRBJ2-4, with 7 positions matching TRBD2. Unmatched junction bases numbered 6, after V lost 0 bases and J lost 4 bases. The CDR3 loop spans 15 amino acids. CDR1 is GTSNPN, CDR2 SVGIG, per germline (reference sequence). The DNA for the CDR3 is TGTGCCTGGAGTGTAAGCGGGGCCCTAAAAAACATTCAGTACTTC. It codes for CAWSVSGALKNIQYF.

The count of this clone is one. CDR3 DNA: TGTGCCAGCTCGGGACAGGTCAGTAGTGAAGCTTTCTTT. Translation: CASSGQVSSEAFF. The chain is built from TRBV18 and TRBJ1-1; 8 nucleotides align to TRBD1. V shed 6 bases and J 7 bases; nucleotides not matched to a gene: 7. The germline V gene encodes CDR1 KGHSH and CDR2 LQKENI. The CDR3 is 13 residues long.

This chain uses TRBV5-4 with TRBJ2-7; 12 bases fit TRBD1. The V and J ends lost 0 bases and 4 bases, in that order; junction bases with no gene match: 5. The CDR3 is 16 amino acids. CDR1 SGHNT and CDR2 YYREEE come from the germline V gene (reference sequence). CDR3 in DNA: TGTGCCAGCAGCTTGGCCGGGACAGGGGGCTTTTACGAGCAGTACTTC. Translating gives CASSLAGTGGFYEQYF.

The chain recombines TRBV7-2 with TRBJ1-5; D gene unclear. The length of the CDR3 is 13 residues. Germline-derived CDR1 and CDR2 are SGHTA and FQGNSA. Trimming shortened V by 5 bases and J by 4 bases, and 9 bases separated the two germline ends. CDR3 region: CASSQSPNQPQHF. CDR3 nucleotide sequence: TGTGCCAGCAGCCAGTCGCCTAATCAGCCCCAGCATTTT.

This chain connects TRBV5-5 to TRBJ1-6; D unclear. The CDR3 has 16 amino acids. Trimming pared 6 bases from V and 7 bases from J, leaving 20 bases between. Germline V gene data show CDR1 as SGHKS and CDR2 as YYEKEE (reference sequence). CDR3 amino acids: CASTTQPRVENSPLHF. DNA for the CDR3: TGTGCCAGCACCACGCAACCCCGGGTTGAGAATTCACCCCTCCACTTT.

The chain combines TRBV28 with TRBJ1-5; D is unresolved. This CDR3 contains 15 residues. Germline lookup yields CDR1 MDHEN and CDR2 SYDVKM. Deletions cut 0 bases from V and 0 bases from J, with 6 bases between. CDR3 protein: CASSLWTLSNQPQHF. Here the CDR3 DNA reads TGTGCCAGCAGTTTATGGACACTTAGCAATCAGCCCCAGCATTTT.

This clone was seen only a few times. The chain couples TRBV9 to TRBJ1-4; D may be TRBD1 (6 bases). The CDR3 contains 15 residues. Trimming cost V 2 bases and J 0 bases, with 8 bases left between them. The germline CDR1 and CDR2 sequences are SGDLS and YYNGEE. CDR3 bases: TGTGCCAGCAGCGTGGACAGTGCAACTAATGAAAAACTGTTTTTT. Encoded protein: CASSVDSATNEKLFF.

This chain links TRBV2 with TRBJ2-1; 11 nucleotides align to TRBD1. Germline trimming cut 7 bases from V and 9 bases from J; bases unmatched to any gene: 5. CDR1 SNHLY and CDR2 FYNNEI come from the germline V gene. The CDR3 loop spans 13 amino acids. CDR3 sequence: CASTGQGAIEQFF. In DNA form, the CDR3 reads TGTGCCAGCACCGGACAGGGGGCTATTGAGCAGTTCTTC.

The V and J genes are TRBV29-1 and TRBJ2-7; D gene uncertain. V was trimmed by 5 bases and J by 0 bases, leaving 14 bases between them. Germline assignment: CDR1 SQVTM and CDR2 ANQGSEA. This CDR3 spans 14 amino acids. CDR3 in amino acids: CSVKIRPSSYEQYF. The CDR3, as DNA: TGCAGCGTTAAAATCCGCCCGAGCTCCTACGAGCAGTACTTC.

The V gene is TRBV29-1, the J gene TRBJ1-1; 8 bases fit TRBD1. Germline lookup yields CDR1 SQVTM and CDR2 ANQGSEA. V dropped 5 bases and J dropped 0; count of bases not matched to a gene: 17. The CDR3 is made up of 18 amino acids. The CDR3 coding sequence is TGCAGCGTTCCACAGGGGGTAGACTCATCTCCCATGAACACTGAAGCTTTCTTT. It encodes CSVPQGVDSSPMNTEAFF.

The chain is built from TRBV9 and TRBJ2-2; 11 nucleotides match TRBD2. Per germline, CDR1 SGDLS and CDR2 YYNGEE. V gave up 3 bases and J gave up 7 bases; unmatched junction bases: 14. This CDR3 region has 18 residues. The CDR3 coding sequence is TGTGCCAGCAGCGCCACACTTCTAGCGGGGGGCCGTAGCGGGGAGCTGTTTTTT. Translated, it gives CASSATLLAGGRSGELFF.

The chain couples TRBV7-9 to TRBJ2-5; D perhaps matches TRBD2 (5 bases). Trimming stripped 7 bases from V and 0 bases from J, with 12 bases between. Germline assignment: CDR1 SEHNR and CDR2 FQNEAQ (reference sequence). The CDR3 is 14 residues long. CDR3 in amino acids: CASKASYNQETQYF. DNA for the CDR3: TGTGCCAGCAAGGCTAGCTATAACCAAGAGACCCAGTACTTC.

The chain has TRBV29-1 and TRBJ2-2, with D possibly matching TRBD1 (6 bases). Germline CDR1 and CDR2: SQVTM and ANQGSEA. This CDR3 comprises 13 residues. Trimming took off 5 bases at V and 5 bases at J, with 12 bases between the two ends. For the CDR3, the DNA is TGCAGCGTTCCCAGGACAGATACCGGGGAGCTGTTTTTT. Protein: CSVPRTDTGELFF.

The CDR3 region is CASSLRTSDDTGELFF. In DNA, the CDR3 is TGTGCCAGCAGCCTTCGGACTAGCGACGACACCGGGGAGCTGTTTTTT. The chain couples TRBV6-4 to TRBJ2-2; 9 nucleotides line up with TRBD2. This CDR3 has 16 amino acids. V shed 6 bases and J 3 bases; nucleotides not matched to a gene: 8. The germline CDR1 and CDR2 sequences are MRHNA and SNTAGT.

The chain links TRBV7-2 to TRBJ2-3, with 10 bases lining up with TRBD2. CDR1 SGHTA and CDR2 FQGNSA come from the germline V gene. J lost 11 bases, V lost 3 bases, and 11 bases had no gene match. The CDR3 consists of 15 residues. The CDR3 DNA follows: TGTGCCAGCAGCTTTTCTAGCGGGGGATTCGTGAGGCAGTATTTT. Its translation: CASSFSSGGFVRQYF. Supplemented by reference TRBV7-2 and TRBJ2-3, the full variable domain reads GAGVSQSPSNKVTEKGKDVELRCDPISGHTALYWYRQSLGQGLEFLIYFQGNSAPDKSGLPSDRFSAERTGGSVSTLTIQRTQQEDSAVYLCASSFSSGGFVRQYFGPGTRLTVL.

The rearrangement joins TRBV5-1 to TRBJ2-7; 7 positions agree with TRBD1. The CDR3 is 14 residues long. Germline lookup yields CDR1 SGHRS and CDR2 YFSETQ. V dropped 4 bases and J dropped 0; count of bases not matched to a gene: 4. CDR3 sequence (DNA): TGCGCCAGCAGCATCCGGGACAGCTCCTACGAGCAGTACTTC. Residues: CASSIRDSSYEQYF.

This chain links TRBV5-6 with TRBJ2-5; 10 nucleotides match TRBD2. This CDR3 contains 14 residues. The junction had 1 base not matched to a gene; V was cut back by 1 base and J by 4 bases. Germline CDR1 SGHDT, CDR2 YYEEEE. The CDR3 DNA reads as TGTGCCAGCAGCTTGCAGCGGGGGGGAGAGACCCAGTACTTC. It translates to CASSLQRGGETQYF.

The gene calls are TRBV13 and TRBJ1-4, with 9 positions matching TRBD1. Germline trimming cut 5 bases from V and 8 bases from J; bases unmatched to any gene: 9. Per the germline V gene, CDR1 is PRHDT and CDR2 is FYEKMQ (reference sequence). This CDR3 comprises 15 residues. The CDR3 nucleotides read TGTGCCAGCAGCGAACGGACAGGGGCTGGGGAAAAACTGTTTTTT. Amino acids: CASSERTGAGEKLFF.

The rearrangement joins TRBV24-1 to TRBJ2-7, with D hard to call. CDR3 size: 11 residues. Germline loops: CDR1 KGHDR, CDR2 SFDVKD. V was cut by 5 bases and J by 5 bases, with 6 bases left in between. The CDR3 DNA follows: TGTGCCACCAGTGGCGAAAACGAGCAGTACTTC. This encodes CATSGENEQYF.

The chain joins TRBV7-3 to TRBJ2-2, with 10 nucleotides matching TRBD1. The V segment lost 5 bases and the J segment 3 bases; nucleotides outside the gene matches: 12. The V gene's germline CDR1 is SGHTA and CDR2 FQGTGA. The CDR3 has 18 amino acids. The CDR3 DNA sequence: TGTGCCAGCAGCCGTCCCATTCCCGGACAGGGGGACACCGGGGAGCTGTTTTTT. This sequence encodes CASSRPIPGQGDTGELFF.